These 14 T cell receptor beta chains came from one sample sequenced in a study of tumor-infiltrating lymphocytes in primary liver carcinoma. The authors made TCR beta cDNA from roughly 480 ng total RNA with a constant-region primer. Modified slightly, ARM-PCR produced TCR beta libraries over three nested multiplex PCR rounds. PCR rounds one and two used TRBV1-TRBV30 forward primers with a C-beta reverse primer for 10 cycles each. TCRdb analysed the multiplex PCR reads with MiXCR anew, one entry per CDR3 protein. Among approximately 53,000 distinct CDR3 sequences listed, around 77% were seen once. Unsorted bulk tissue (roughly 20-34 mg) underwent RNA and DNA co-extraction. The sequencing sample was made of liver tumor tissue from sampling region 5. Subset denoted: tumor region T5, tumor centre. The origin of the receptors is a middle-aged man with primary liver carcinoma and hepatitis B virus infection.

V gene TRBV12-3 or TRBV12-4 combines with J gene TRBJ1-1; a weak D match, TRBD1 (6 bases). CDR3 length: 14 residues. The V end was cut by 11 bases, the J end by 3 bases, with 19 bases between. The CDR3: CACTVGYRDTEAFF. The DNA for the CDR3 is TGTGCCTGCACCGTCGGCTACAGGGACACTGAAGCTTTCTTT.

On this clonotype: This likely comes from a read error, as the CDR3 has no conserved phenylalanine or tryptophan at its end. The V and J genes are TRBV2 and TRBJ2-5; the D gene could be TRBD1 or TRBD2 (6 bases each). Trimming left V 8 bases short and J 5 bases short, with 12 bases between. This CDR3 comprises 12 residues. Germline V CDR1 and CDR2: SNHLY, FYNNEI. The CDR3 nucleotides are TGTGCCAGCGCTACAGGGAGGGAGACCCAGTACGTA. Translated: CASATGRETQYV.

For this clonotype: The germline gene is not matched at one end of the junction; a read error may be the cause. The chain combines TRBV6-5 with TRBJ1-2; no clear D gene. This CDR3 region has 16 residues. The V gene's germline CDR1 is MNHEY and CDR2 SVGAGI. CDR3 region: CASTSGVGVVNYCYTF. As DNA, the CDR3 is TGTGCTAGCACTTCCGGGGTCGGGGTCGTCAACTATTGCTACACCTTC.

Notes on this clonotype: Since the CDR3 does not end with the conserved phenylalanine or tryptophan, this likely comes from a read error. This sequence joins TRBV11-1 and TRBJ1-6; D may be TRBD1 (5 bases). The CDR3 has 13 amino acids. Trimming stripped 5 bases from V and 13 bases from J, with 15 bases between. Germline CDR1 is SGHAT and CDR2 is FQDESV (reference sequence). CDR3 sequence reads: CASSRTLVSPLHH. The DNA for the CDR3 is TGTGCCAGCAGCCGGACACTGGTTTCTCCCCTCCACCAT.

This clonotype was found many times. The J gene is TRBJ2-1, the V gene TRBV14; D might be TRBD2 (6 bases). The germline V and J ends were trimmed by 1 base and 10 bases, with 14 bases remaining between them. CDR1 and CDR2 from the germline V gene are SGHDN and FVKESK. The CDR3 spans 14 residues. The CDR3 coding sequence is TGTGCCAGCAGCCAAGGTGGCGGGGTTGGGGAGCAGTTCTTC. It specifies CASSQGGGVGEQFF.

This clonotype was recorded at least ten times. The chain links TRBV6-2 or TRBV6-3 to TRBJ2-1; 8 bases agree with TRBD2. This CDR3 has 19 amino acids. The junction had 21 bases not matched to a gene; V was cut back by 6 bases and J by 5 bases. The germline CDR1 and CDR2 sequences are MNHEY and SVGEGT. The CDR3 region is CASSPPRLAGPPKNNEQFF. Here the CDR3 DNA reads TGTGCCAGCAGCCCTCCGCGGCTAGCGGGTCCACCTAAGAACAATGAGCAGTTCTTC.

This clonotype was counted ten times or more. V is TRBV24-1 and J is TRBJ2-5; maybe TRBD2 (6 bases). Trimming shortened V by 3 bases and J by 5 bases, and 15 bases separated the two germline ends. This CDR3 has 15 amino acids. Germline values: CDR1 KGHDR, CDR2 SFDVKD. CDR3 amino acids: CATSDPYGAGETQYF. DNA of the CDR3: TGTGCCACCAGTGATCCGTACGGGGCGGGGGAGACCCAGTACTTC.

Of note for this clonotype: In this CDR3 the conserved last residue, phenylalanine or tryptophan, is missing, so a read error is likely. The chain couples TRBV6-1 to TRBJ1-5; D remains ambiguous. The V gene lost 2 bases and the J gene lost 3 bases, with 11 bases spanning the gap. CDR1 MNHNS and CDR2 SASEGT come from the germline V gene. The CDR3 is made up of 15 amino acids. CDR3 in amino acids: CASSERAYINQPQHS. The CDR3 nucleotides are TGTGCCAGCAGTGAACGGGCGTATATCAATCAGCCCCAGCATTCT.

Concerning this clonotype: This is likely a read error, given that the CDR3 carries no conserved phenylalanine or tryptophan at its end. The V gene is TRBV18, the J gene TRBJ2-7, with D possibly TRBD1 on 6 matching bases. The germline CDR1 and CDR2 sequences are KGHSH and LQKENI. The CDR3 has 16 residues. V lost 2 bases and J lost 2, with 16 bases in between. The CDR3 region is CASSPVRDNSPYEQYL. The CDR3 DNA reads as TGTGCCAGCTCACCAGTTCGGGACAACTCTCCCTACGAGCAGTACCTC.

Note on this clonotype: A read error may explain this, as a much larger clone is one base away. The chain carries TRBV20-1 and TRBJ1-2; D uncertain. The CDR3 is 11 residues long. CDR1 is DFQATT and CDR2 is SNEGSKA in the germline V gene (reference sequence). Trimming left V 5 bases short and J 6 bases short, with 10 bases between. CDR3 sequence reads: CSAPMGHGYTF. DNA for the CDR3: TGCAGTGCTCCTATGGGTCATGGCTACACCTTC.

CDR3 coding DNA: TGTGCCAGCAGAATGACTGGCGGATACCACAATGAGCAGTTCTTC. Translated: CASRMTGGYHNEQFF. The chain carries TRBV12-3 or TRBV12-4 and TRBJ2-1; D remains ambiguous. The CDR3 is 15 amino acids. V lost 6 bases to trimming and J lost 5 bases, with 17 bases between them.

The J gene is TRBJ2-5, the V gene TRBV11-2; D is undetermined. The CDR3 spans 12 residues. Germline V gene sequence: CDR1 SGHAT, CDR2 FQNNGV. Trimming shortened V by 1 base and J by 3 bases, and 3 bases separated the two germline ends. In DNA, the CDR3 is TGTGCCAGCAGCTTAGTAGAAGAGACCCAGTACTTC. It yields the protein CASSLVEETQYF.

In the case of this clonotype: A read error is likely, as this CDR3 ends without the conserved phenylalanine or tryptophan. No DNA is shown, since the ends of the CDR3 on it are uncertain; the CDR3 is the one TCRdb lists. The chain uses TRBV11-2 and TRBJ1-5; the table's D call, TRBD1, has no DNA check behind it. The length of the CDR3 is 17 amino acids, counting both ends. Germline V gene lookup returns CDR1 SGHAT and CDR2 FQNNGV. This chain's CDR3 is CASSLVGVTGSNQPQHS.

On this clonotype itself: One junction end disagrees with the germline gene, perhaps due to a read error. The V and J genes are TRBV29-1 and TRBJ2-7; D is possibly TRBD1 or TRBD2 (5 bases each). The CDR3 has 12 amino acids. The germline V gene encodes CDR1 SQVTM and CDR2 ANQGSEA. The CDR3 DNA reads as TGCAGCACCGGGGACCTTATGGGCGAGCAGTATTTC. This translates into CSTGDLMGEQYF.